The 32 T cell receptor beta chains reported below all come from one sample, sequenced in a study of T-cell reconstitution after alpha-beta-depleted transplantation in children. Unique molecular identifiers were incorporated when the TCRbeta library was constructed. TCRdb recomputed calls from the PCR reads with MiXCR, one row per CDR3 protein. The repertoire consists of hundreds of thousands of distinct CDR3 sequences, with under 20% occurring once and the leading ten covering under 30%. The material was PBMCs, mostly from graft donor cells, obtained 360 days after TCRalphabeta/CD19-depleted stem cell transplant. All receptors come from a boy under two years old who had a stem cell transplant for Wiskott-Aldrich syndrome, so the T cells may come from the graft donor.

The gene calls are TRBV27 and TRBJ2-1, with TRBD2 matching over 14 bases. The CDR3 is 17 residues long. Looked up from germline, CDR1 is MNHEY and CDR2 is SMNVEV (reference sequence). V gave up 5 bases and J gave up 9 bases; unmatched junction bases: 12. The CDR3 is CASSLKTSGGAGGEQFF. The CDR3 DNA reads TGTGCCAGCAGTCTCAAGACTAGCGGGGGGGCAGGTGGTGAGCAGTTCTTC.

This chain connects TRBV5-6 to TRBJ2-6; no firm D call. V shed 4 bases and J shed 4 bases, with 9 bases lying between them. The germline CDR1 and CDR2 sequences are SGHDT and YYEEEE. CDR3 length: 14 residues. The CDR3 DNA follows: TGTGCCAGCAGCCGTCCTACCGGGGCCAACGTCCTGACTTTC. Its protein product is CASSRPTGANVLTF.

This clonotype was observed many times. The CDR3 region is CASSLLRGQETQYF. The CDR3 nucleotides read TGTGCCAGCAGTCTCCTCCGGGGTCAAGAGACCCAGTACTTC. V gene TRBV12-3 or TRBV12-4 combines with J gene TRBJ2-5, with a tentative D call TRBD2 (5 bases). This CDR3 contains 14 residues. V shed 5 bases and J shed 2 bases, with 12 bases lying between them.

In this sample, this clonotype turned up a few times. This rearrangement joins TRBV5-6 to TRBJ2-7; tentatively, D is TRBD1 (5 bases). The V end was cut by 2 bases, the J end by 1 base, with 13 bases between. Germline V gene data show CDR1 as SGHDT and CDR2 as YYEEEE. The CDR3 runs to 15 residues. This chain's CDR3 is CASSFEGVGSYEQYF. CDR3 sequence (DNA): TGTGCCAGCAGCTTTGAAGGGGTCGGATCCTACGAGCAGTACTTC.

This chain joins TRBV11-1 and TRBJ2-7, with D tentatively TRBD1 (6 bases). Germline V lookup: CDR1 SGHAT, CDR2 FQDESV (reference sequence). The germline V and J ends were trimmed by 9 bases and 2 bases, with 29 bases remaining between them. The CDR3 sequence is 18 residues long. The CDR3 DNA follows: TGTGCCAGTCAGACGGGCTACCCCCTCCGGGACAACACCTACGAGCAGTACTTC. Its protein is CASQTGYPLRDNTYEQYF.

For this clonotype: Possible read error: a much larger clone is one base away. The conserved phenylalanine or tryptophan normally closing the CDR3 is absent here, so this likely arose from a read error. The genes are TRBV3-1 and TRBJ2-1; 7 nucleotides line up with TRBD1. This CDR3 region has 14 residues. Germline values: CDR1 LGHDT, CDR2 YNNKEL (reference sequence). Trimming removed 1 base from V and 9 bases from J; junction bases left unmatched: 6. CDR3 nucleotides: TGTGCCAGCAGCCAAGCCCCCAGGGGGAGTGAGCAGTTCTTA. It specifies CASSQAPRGSEQFL.

This clonotype has a handful of counts. The chain couples TRBV12-3 or TRBV12-4 to TRBJ2-4; possibly TRBD2 for D (6 bases). V lost 3 bases to trimming and J lost 0 bases, with 9 bases between them. This CDR3 has 15 residues. CDR3 amino acids: CASSFGTQAKNIQYF. DNA of the CDR3: TGTGCCAGCAGTTTCGGGACTCAAGCCAAAAACATTCAGTACTTC.

The V gene is TRBV7-9, the J gene TRBJ2-2; D is undetermined. Trimming shortened V by 0 bases and J by 5 bases, and 10 bases separated the two germline ends. The CDR3 runs 15 residues. Germline CDR1 reads SEHNR; CDR2 reads FQNEAQ (reference sequence). CDR3 bases: TGTGCCAGCAGCTTAGCGAGGTTATCAACCGGGGAGCTGTTTTTT. Protein product: CASSLARLSTGELFF.

This clonotype was seen only a few times. The J gene is TRBJ2-3, the V gene TRBV29-1; 8 bases are a match to TRBD2. Germline V gene sequence: CDR1 SQVTM, CDR2 ANQGSEA. V shed 3 bases and J 10 bases; nucleotides not matched to a gene: 15. This CDR3 has 15 residues. CDR3 in amino acids: CSVERAGGHHPAQYF. The DNA for the CDR3 is TGCAGCGTTGAGAGGGCGGGAGGCCATCATCCTGCGCAGTATTTT.

J is TRBJ2-1 and V is TRBV7-9; 11 positions agree with TRBD2. The CDR3 sequence is 17 residues long. V gave up 7 bases and J gave up 10 bases; unmatched junction bases: 18. The V gene's germline CDR1 is SEHNR and CDR2 FQNEAQ (reference sequence). CDR3 region: CASTDEGLAGGPTEQFF. CDR3 nucleotides: TGTGCCAGCACCGATGAGGGGTTAGCGGGAGGGCCGACGGAGCAGTTCTTC.

This rearrangement joins TRBV11-2 to TRBJ1-4; tentatively, D is TRBD1 (6 bases). CDR3 size: 15 residues. The germline CDR1 and CDR2 sequences are SGHAT and FQNNGV. The germline V and J ends were trimmed by 1 base and 8 bases, with 14 bases remaining between them. The CDR3 is CASSLGQGTGEKLFF. DNA for the CDR3: TGTGCCAGCAGCTTAGGGCAGGGGACTGGAGAAAAACTGTTTTTT.

This clonotype was seen only a few times. V gene TRBV29-1 combines with J gene TRBJ1-1; D is unresolved. V was clipped by 3 bases and J by 4 bases, with 18 bases between them. This CDR3 is built from 15 residues. Germline V gene data show CDR1 as SQVTM and CDR2 as ANQGSEA. The CDR3 is CSVDGPWTVGTEAFF. CDR3 in DNA: TGCAGCGTTGATGGGCCCTGGACCGTTGGCACTGAAGCTTTCTTT.

In this sample, this clonotype turned up many times. The CDR3 region has the DNA TGTGCCAGCAGTGGATGGGACAGCTCTGGGGCCAACGTCCTGACTTTC. Protein product: CASSGWDSSGANVLTF. The V call is TRBV6-1, the J call TRBJ2-6, with TRBD1 matching 7 bases. V trimming: 4 bases; J trimming: 0 bases; junction bases outside the gene matches: 3. The CDR3 has 16 residues. The V gene's germline CDR1 is MNHNS and CDR2 SASEGT.

This clonotype was detected only a few times. The chain joins TRBV4-1 to TRBJ1-6; D call uncertain. V gave up 1 base and J gave up 7 bases, with 8 bases separating them. Germline CDR1 is MGHRA and CDR2 is YSYEKL. CDR3 length equals 14 residues. CDR3 nucleotide sequence: TGCGCCAGCAGCCAAGCATCGGCGAATTCACCCCTCCACTTT. As protein: CASSQASANSPLHF.

The table lists this clonotype with many counts. The rearrangement joins TRBV12-3 or TRBV12-4 to TRBJ1-1; D might be TRBD1 (5 bases). The CDR3 runs to 13 residues. V lost 6 bases and J 2 bases, leaving 10 bases between the germline ends. CDR3 in amino acids: CASRWDFNTEAFF. CDR3 sequence (DNA): TGTGCCAGCAGATGGGACTTCAACACTGAAGCTTTCTTT.

The chain joins TRBV12-3 or TRBV12-4 to TRBJ2-7; 9 nucleotides match TRBD2. The CDR3 length is 18 residues. This CDR3 is CTISLGVRGRALNYEQYF. In nucleotides, the CDR3 is TGTACCATCAGTTTAGGTGTACGCGGGAGGGCCCTCAACTACGAGCAGTACTTC.

This chain connects TRBV4-3 to TRBJ1-1; TRBD1 might be the D (5 bases). Germline V gives CDR1 LGHNA, CDR2 YSLEER. CDR3 size: 14 residues. The germline V and J ends were trimmed by 2 bases and 7 bases, with 14 bases remaining between them. The CDR3 is CASSQHLGGFEAFF. The CDR3 nucleotides read TGCGCCAGCAGCCAACATCTCGGGGGTTTTGAAGCTTTCTTT.

In this sample, this clonotype turned up a few times. This CDR3 reads CASSLGRGGTYEQYF. The CDR3, as DNA: TGTGCCAGCAGCCTGGGGAGGGGAGGGACCTACGAGCAGTACTTC. The chain has TRBV27 and TRBJ2-7, with TRBD2 matching over 7 bases. Germline lookup yields CDR1 MNHEY and CDR2 SMNVEV (reference sequence). The CDR3 spans 15 residues. Trimming took 6 bases from V and 2 from J; bases not matched to a gene: 10.

This clonotype came up a few times. The chain uses TRBV27 and TRBJ2-7, with 8 nucleotides matching TRBD1. The CDR3 length is 14 residues. Germline V gives CDR1 MNHEY, CDR2 SMNVEV (reference sequence). V dropped 6 bases and J dropped 3; count of bases not matched to a gene: 7. The CDR3 spells CASRRDRGDYEQYF. The CDR3 region has the DNA TGTGCCAGCAGACGAGACAGGGGCGACTACGAGCAGTACTTC.

In nucleotides, the CDR3 is TGTGCCAGCAGCGTAGCTAGAGAGACCCAGTACTTC. Translating gives CASSVARETQYF. This sequence joins TRBV9 and TRBJ2-5; D remains unclear. Germline V gene lookup returns CDR1 SGDLS and CDR2 YYNGEE. Trimming took off 0 bases at V and 4 bases at J, with 4 bases between the two ends. The CDR3 consists of 12 residues.

This chain uses TRBV6-1 with TRBJ2-2; D uncertain. The CDR3 length is 15 residues. V was pared by 6 bases and J by 0 bases, with 11 bases between. Germline CDR1 reads MNHNS; CDR2 reads SASEGT. Written as DNA, the CDR3 is TGTGCCAGCAGGGAAAGACCGTCGAACACCGGGGAGCTGTTTTTT. This gives the protein CASRERPSNTGELFF.

This clonotype turned up a few times. The chain joins TRBV4-2 to TRBJ2-7; D may be TRBD2 (5 bases). V lost 1 base, J lost 7 bases, and 17 bases lay in between. Looked up from germline, CDR1 is LGHNA and CDR2 is YNFKEQ. The CDR3 totals 15 residues. The CDR3 DNA follows: TGTGCCAGCAGCCAAGTGGAGGCGGGTTGGGAAGAGCAGTACTTC. Its translation: CASSQVEAGWEEQYF.

This clonotype has only a few counts. This chain joins TRBV12-3 or TRBV12-4 and TRBJ2-3; D may correspond to TRBD1 or TRBD2 (5 bases each). Between the trimmed V and J ends, which lost 1 base and 6 bases, there was a span of 11 bases. This CDR3 has 14 amino acids. CDR3 protein: CASSLVGDLDTQYF. The CDR3 region has the DNA TGTGCCAGCAGTTTAGTTGGGGACCTCGATACGCAGTATTTT.

This clonotype was detected many times. The rearrangement uses TRBV7-9 and TRBJ1-5; TRBD1 might be the D (6 bases). Between the trimmed V and J ends, which lost 1 base and 7 bases, there was a span of 8 bases. Germline-derived CDR1 and CDR2 are SEHNR and FQNEAQ (reference sequence). This CDR3 has 13 residues. The CDR3 here is CASSLEGGQPQHF. The CDR3, as DNA: TGTGCCAGCAGCTTAGAAGGGGGACAGCCCCAGCATTTT.

This sequence joins TRBV18 and TRBJ2-2; 7 bases line up with TRBD1. CDR3 length: 15 residues. Looked up from germline, CDR1 is KGHSH and CDR2 is LQKENI. Germline trimming cut 3 bases from V and 0 bases from J; bases unmatched to any gene: 1. CDR3 sequence (DNA): TGTGCCAGCTCACCCGGGACAGCGAACACCGGGGAGCTGTTTTTT. Amino acids: CASSPGTANTGELFF. Complete variable domain (other parts from reference TRBV18 and TRBJ2-2): NAGVMQNPRHLVRRRGQEARLRCSPMKGHSHVYWYRQLPEEGLKFMVYLQKENIIDESGMPKERFSAEFPKEGPSILRIQQVVRGDSAAYFCASSPGTANTGELFFGEGSRLTVL.

This chain uses TRBV10-3 with TRBJ2-5, with 7 bases that match TRBD2. CDR1 and CDR2 from the germline V gene are ENHRY and SYGVKD. With 0 bases clipped from V and 1 base from J, the junction kept 5 bases outside the gene matches. The CDR3 consists of 16 residues. The CDR3 spells CAISESASGVQETQYF. In DNA form, the CDR3 reads TGTGCCATCAGTGAGTCGGCTAGCGGAGTCCAAGAGACCCAGTACTTC.

The rearrangement links TRBV4-1 to TRBJ2-3; 8 bases fit TRBD2. V lost 4 bases, J lost 5 bases, and 5 bases stayed unmatched. Germline V gives CDR1 MGHRA, CDR2 YSYEKL. The CDR3 extends over 14 amino acids. Written as DNA, the CDR3 is TGCGCCAGCAGCCGGATAGCGGGATTAGATACGCAGTATTTT. Encoded protein: CASSRIAGLDTQYF.

The sample holds a few counts of this clonotype. This sequence joins TRBV12-3 or TRBV12-4 and TRBJ1-1; TRBD1 agrees at 8 bases. Trimming at V came to 4 bases and at J to 6 bases, leaving 7 bases not matched to a gene. The length of the CDR3 is 14 residues. The CDR3 is CASSWTGILAEAFF. In nucleotides, the CDR3 is TGTGCCAGCAGTTGGACAGGGATATTGGCTGAAGCTTTCTTT.

V and J are TRBV24-1 and TRBJ2-2; no clear D gene. V shed 4 bases and J shed 5 bases, with 4 bases lying between them. CDR1 and CDR2 (germline): KGHDR, SFDVKD. This CDR3 region has 12 residues. CDR3 loop: CATSEKTGELFF. DNA of the CDR3: TGTGCCACCAGTGAGAAGACCGGGGAGCTGTTTTTT.

This clonotype turned up a few times. The gene calls are TRBV6-5 and TRBJ1-2; 7 bases agree with TRBD1. Per the germline V gene, CDR1 is MNHEY and CDR2 is SVGAGI. Germline trimming cut 2 bases from V and 7 bases from J; bases unmatched to any gene: 7. The CDR3 runs 14 residues. The CDR3 DNA reads as TGTGCCAGCAGTTACCTGCGACAGGGCCGTGGCTACACCTTC. It encodes CASSYLRQGRGYTF.

J is TRBJ2-3 and V is TRBV5-1; 9 positions match TRBD2. The CDR3 extends over 20 amino acids. V lost 0 bases to trimming and J lost 2 bases; unmatched junction nucleotides: 16. Germline CDR1 and CDR2: SGHRS and YFSETQ. The chain's CDR3 is CASSLAMRGGRGTVTDTQYF. The CDR3 DNA follows: TGCGCCAGCAGCTTGGCCATGCGGGGGGGCCGGGGCACGGTCACAGATACGCAGTATTTT.

V and J are TRBV25-1 and TRBJ2-7; the D gene could be TRBD1 or TRBD2 (6 bases each). V shed 6 bases and J shed 4 bases, with 16 bases lying between them. The CDR3 is 14 residues long. CDR1 is MGHDK, CDR2 SYGVNS, per germline. DNA of the CDR3: TGTGCCAGCAGAGAGGGGGGCCAAGGGTACGAGCAGTACTTC. As protein: CASREGGQGYEQYF.